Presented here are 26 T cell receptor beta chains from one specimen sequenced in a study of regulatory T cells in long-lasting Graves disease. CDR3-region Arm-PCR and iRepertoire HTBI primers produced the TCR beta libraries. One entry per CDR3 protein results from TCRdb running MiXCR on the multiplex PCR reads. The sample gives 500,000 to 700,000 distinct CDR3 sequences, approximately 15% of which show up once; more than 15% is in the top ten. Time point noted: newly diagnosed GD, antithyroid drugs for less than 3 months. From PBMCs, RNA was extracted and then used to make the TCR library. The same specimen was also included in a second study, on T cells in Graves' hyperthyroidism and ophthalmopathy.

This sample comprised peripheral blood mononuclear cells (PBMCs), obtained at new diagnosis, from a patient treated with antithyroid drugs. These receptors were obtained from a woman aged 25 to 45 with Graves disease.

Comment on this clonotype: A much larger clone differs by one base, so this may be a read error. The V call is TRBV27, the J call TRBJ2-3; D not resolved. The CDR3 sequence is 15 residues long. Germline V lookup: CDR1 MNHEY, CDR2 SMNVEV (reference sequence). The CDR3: CVSSLTRGSTDTQYF. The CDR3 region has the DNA TGTGTCAGCAGTTTAACCCGCGGTAGCACAGATACGCAGTATTTT.

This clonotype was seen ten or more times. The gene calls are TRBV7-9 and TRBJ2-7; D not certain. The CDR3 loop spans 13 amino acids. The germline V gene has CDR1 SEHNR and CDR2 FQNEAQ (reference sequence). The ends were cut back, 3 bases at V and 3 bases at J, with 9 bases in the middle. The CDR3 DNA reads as TGTGCCAGCAGCTTTACAGAGATCTACGAGCAGTACTTC. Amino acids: CASSFTEIYEQYF.

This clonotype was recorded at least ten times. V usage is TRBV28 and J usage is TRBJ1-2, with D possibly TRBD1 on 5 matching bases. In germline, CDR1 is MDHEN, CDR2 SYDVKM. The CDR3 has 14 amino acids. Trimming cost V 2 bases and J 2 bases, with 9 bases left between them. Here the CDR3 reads CASSLGAKNYGYTF. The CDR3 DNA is TGTGCCAGCAGTTTAGGGGCGAAAAACTATGGCTACACCTTC.

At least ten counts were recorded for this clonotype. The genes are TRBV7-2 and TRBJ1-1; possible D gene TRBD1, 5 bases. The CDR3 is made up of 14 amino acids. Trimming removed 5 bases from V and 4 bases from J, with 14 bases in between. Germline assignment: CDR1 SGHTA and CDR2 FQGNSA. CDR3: CASSKVYGGTEAFF. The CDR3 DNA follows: TGTGCCAGCAGCAAAGTGTACGGGGGCACTGAAGCTTTCTTT.

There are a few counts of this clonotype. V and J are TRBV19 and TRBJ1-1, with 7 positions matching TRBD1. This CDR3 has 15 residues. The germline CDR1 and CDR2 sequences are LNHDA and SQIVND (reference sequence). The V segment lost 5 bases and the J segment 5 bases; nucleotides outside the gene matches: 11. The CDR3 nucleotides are TGTGCCAGTAGTGGAGGACAGGCTAGATGGACTGAAGCTTTCTTT. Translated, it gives CASSGGQARWTEAFF.

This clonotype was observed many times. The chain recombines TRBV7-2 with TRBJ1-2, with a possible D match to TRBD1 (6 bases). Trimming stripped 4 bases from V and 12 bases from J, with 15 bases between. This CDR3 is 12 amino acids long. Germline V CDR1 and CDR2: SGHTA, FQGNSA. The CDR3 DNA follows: TGTGCCAGCAGCTCGACAGGTCTTAAGCACACCTTC. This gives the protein CASSSTGLKHTF.

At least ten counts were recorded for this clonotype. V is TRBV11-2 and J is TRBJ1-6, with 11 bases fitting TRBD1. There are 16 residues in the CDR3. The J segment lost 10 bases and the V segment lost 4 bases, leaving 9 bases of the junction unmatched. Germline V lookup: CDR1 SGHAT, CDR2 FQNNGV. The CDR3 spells CASSSGQGGRGSPLHF. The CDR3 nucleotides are TGTGCCAGCAGCTCGGGACAGGGGGGCCGGGGGTCACCCCTCCACTTT.

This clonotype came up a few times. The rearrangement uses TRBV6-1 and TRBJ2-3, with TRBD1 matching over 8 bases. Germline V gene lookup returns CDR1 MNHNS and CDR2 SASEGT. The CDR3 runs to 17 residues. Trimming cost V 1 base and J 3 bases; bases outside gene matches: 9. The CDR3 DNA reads TGTGCCAGCAGTGAAGTCCGCCTTGGACAGGGTACAGATACGCAGTATTTT. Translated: CASSEVRLGQGTDTQYF.

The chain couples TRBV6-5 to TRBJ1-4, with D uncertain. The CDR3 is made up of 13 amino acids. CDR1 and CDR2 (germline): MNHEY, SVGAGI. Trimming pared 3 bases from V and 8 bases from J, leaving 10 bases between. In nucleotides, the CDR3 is TGTGCCAGCAGTTATACCAAGATCGAAAAACTGTTTTTT. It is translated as CASSYTKIEKLFF.

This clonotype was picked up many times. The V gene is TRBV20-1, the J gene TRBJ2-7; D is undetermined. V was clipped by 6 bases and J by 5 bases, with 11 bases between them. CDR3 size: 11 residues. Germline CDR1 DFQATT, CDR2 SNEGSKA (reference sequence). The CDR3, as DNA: TGCAGTGCCGCAGACCCGGACGAGCAGTACTTC. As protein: CSAADPDEQYF.

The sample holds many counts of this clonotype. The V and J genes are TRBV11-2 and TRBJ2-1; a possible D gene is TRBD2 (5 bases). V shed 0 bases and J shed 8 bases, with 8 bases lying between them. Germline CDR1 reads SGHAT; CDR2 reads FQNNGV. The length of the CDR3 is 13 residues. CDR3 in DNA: TGTGCCAGCAGCTTAGATGGGAGCCATGAGCAGTTCTTC. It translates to CASSLDGSHEQFF.

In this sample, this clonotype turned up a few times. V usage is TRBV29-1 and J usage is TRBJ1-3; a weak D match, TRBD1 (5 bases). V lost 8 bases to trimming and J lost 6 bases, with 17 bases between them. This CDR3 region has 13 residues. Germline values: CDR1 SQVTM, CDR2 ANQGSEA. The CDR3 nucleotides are TGCAGCATCCGGGGCAGGGTCGAAAACACCATATATTTT. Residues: CSIRGRVENTIYF.

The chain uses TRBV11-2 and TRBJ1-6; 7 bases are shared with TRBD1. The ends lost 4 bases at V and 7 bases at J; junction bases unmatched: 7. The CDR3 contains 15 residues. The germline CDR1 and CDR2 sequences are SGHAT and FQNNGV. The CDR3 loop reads CASSSYRGQNSPLHF. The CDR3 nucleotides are TGTGCCAGCAGCTCGTACAGGGGTCAAAATTCACCCCTCCACTTT.

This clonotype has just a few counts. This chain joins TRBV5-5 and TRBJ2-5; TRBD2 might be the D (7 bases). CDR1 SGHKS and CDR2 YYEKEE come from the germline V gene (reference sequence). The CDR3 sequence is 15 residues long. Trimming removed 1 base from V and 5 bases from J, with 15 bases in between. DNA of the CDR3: TGTGCCAGCAGCTTGACGGGGGGCGGCTGGGAGACCCAGTACTTC. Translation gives CASSLTGGGWETQYF.

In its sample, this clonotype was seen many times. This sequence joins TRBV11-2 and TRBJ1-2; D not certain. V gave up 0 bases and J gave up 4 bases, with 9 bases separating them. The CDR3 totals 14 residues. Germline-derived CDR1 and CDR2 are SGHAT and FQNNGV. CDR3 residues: CASSLDFSGYGYTF. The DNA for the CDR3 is TGTGCCAGCAGCTTAGATTTCTCCGGCTATGGCTACACCTTC.

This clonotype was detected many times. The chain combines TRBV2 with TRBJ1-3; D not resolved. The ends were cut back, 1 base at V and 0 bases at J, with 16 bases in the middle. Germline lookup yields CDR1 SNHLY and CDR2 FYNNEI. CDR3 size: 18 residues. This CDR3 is CASSEVLGLFLSGNTIYF. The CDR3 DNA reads TGTGCCAGCAGTGAAGTGTTAGGACTCTTTCTCTCTGGAAACACCATATATTTT. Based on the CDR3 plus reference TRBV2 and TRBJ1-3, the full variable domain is EPEVTQTPSHQVTQMGQEVILRCVPISNHLYFYWYRQILGQKVEFLVSFYNNEISEKSEIFDDQFSVERPDGSNFTLKIRSTKLEDSAMYFCASSEVLGLFLSGNTIYFGEGSWLTVV.

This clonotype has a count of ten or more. CDR3 nucleotides: TGTGCCAGCAGATCCCCCTCAGGCCGCGGGGAAAAACTGTTTTTT. This sequence encodes CASRSPSGRGEKLFF. This chain joins TRBV6-2 or TRBV6-3 and TRBJ1-4; D gene uncertain. This CDR3 contains 15 residues. Trimming removed 6 bases at V and 8 bases at J, with 19 bases between. Germline-derived CDR1 and CDR2 are MNHEY and SVGEGT.

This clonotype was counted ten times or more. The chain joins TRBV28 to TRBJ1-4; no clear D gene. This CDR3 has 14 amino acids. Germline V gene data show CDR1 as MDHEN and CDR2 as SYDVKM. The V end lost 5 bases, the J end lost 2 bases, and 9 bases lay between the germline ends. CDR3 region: CASSREVTNEKLFF. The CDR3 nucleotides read TGTGCCAGCAGTCGGGAGGTCACTAATGAAAAACTGTTTTTT.

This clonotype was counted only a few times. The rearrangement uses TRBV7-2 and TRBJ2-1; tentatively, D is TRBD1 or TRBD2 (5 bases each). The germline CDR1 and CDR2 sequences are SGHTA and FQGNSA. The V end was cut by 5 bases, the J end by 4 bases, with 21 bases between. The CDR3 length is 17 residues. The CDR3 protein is CASSPRGSTARYNEQFF. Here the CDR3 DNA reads TGTGCCAGCAGCCCACGGGGCTCGACGGCCCGTTACAATGAGCAGTTCTTC.

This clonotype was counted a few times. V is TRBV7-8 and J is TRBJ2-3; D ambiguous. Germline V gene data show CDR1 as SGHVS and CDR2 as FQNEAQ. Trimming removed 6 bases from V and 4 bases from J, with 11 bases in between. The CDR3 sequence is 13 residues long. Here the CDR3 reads CASSSVFADTQYF. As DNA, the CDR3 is TGTGCCAGCAGTTCAGTGTTCGCAGATACGCAGTATTTT.

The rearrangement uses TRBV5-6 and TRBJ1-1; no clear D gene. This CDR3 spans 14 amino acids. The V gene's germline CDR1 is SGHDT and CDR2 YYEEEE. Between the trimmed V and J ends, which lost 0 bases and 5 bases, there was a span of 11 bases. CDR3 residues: CASSLVGQETEAFF. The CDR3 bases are TGTGCCAGCAGCTTGGTCGGTCAAGAAACTGAAGCTTTCTTT.

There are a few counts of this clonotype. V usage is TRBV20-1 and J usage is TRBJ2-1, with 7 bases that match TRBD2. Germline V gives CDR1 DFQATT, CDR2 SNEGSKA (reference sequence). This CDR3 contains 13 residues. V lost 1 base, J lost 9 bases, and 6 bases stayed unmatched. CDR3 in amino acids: CSARVGLVGEQFF. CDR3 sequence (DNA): TGCAGTGCTAGAGTAGGACTAGTAGGTGAGCAGTTCTTC.

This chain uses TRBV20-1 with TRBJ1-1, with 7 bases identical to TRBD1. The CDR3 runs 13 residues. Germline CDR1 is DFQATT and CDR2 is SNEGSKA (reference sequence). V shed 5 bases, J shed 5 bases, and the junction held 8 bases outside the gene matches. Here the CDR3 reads CSADRAVTTEAFF. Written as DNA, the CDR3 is TGCAGTGCTGACAGGGCTGTGACGACTGAAGCTTTCTTT.

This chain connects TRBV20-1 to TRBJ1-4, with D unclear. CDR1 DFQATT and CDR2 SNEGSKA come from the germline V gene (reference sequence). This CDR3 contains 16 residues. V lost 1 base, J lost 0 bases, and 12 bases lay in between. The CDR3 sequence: CSARAPWTSTNEKLFF. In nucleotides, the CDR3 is TGCAGTGCTAGAGCCCCTTGGACCTCAACTAATGAAAAACTGTTTTTT.

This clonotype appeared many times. CDR3 coding DNA: TGCGCCAGCAGCTCAACAGGGTTATCTAATGAAAAACTGTTTTTT. Translation gives CASSSTGLSNEKLFF. This chain uses TRBV5-1 with TRBJ1-4, with a tentative D call TRBD1 (6 bases). The V and J ends lost 3 bases and 3 bases respectively, with 12 bases between them. This CDR3 is 15 amino acids long. Germline V CDR1 and CDR2: SGHRS, YFSETQ.

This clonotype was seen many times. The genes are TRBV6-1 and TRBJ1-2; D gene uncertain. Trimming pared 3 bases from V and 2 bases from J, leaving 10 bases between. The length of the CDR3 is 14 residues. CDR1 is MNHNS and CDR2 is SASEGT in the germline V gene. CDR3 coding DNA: TGTGCCAGCAGTGACCCGAGGTCCAACTATGGCTACACCTTC. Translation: CASSDPRSNYGYTF.